This passage covers 31 T cell receptor beta chains from one sample sequenced in a study of a mutant IDH1 vaccine in newly diagnosed glioma. Some clones are missing from TCRdb's copy, which holds only in-frame ones; the method was immunoSEQ multiplex PCR. The sample lists approximately 70,000 clones; around 86% were seen once. The time point was: baseline, week 1 (first vaccination visit). The treatment was: pre-vaccination baseline after standard-of-care therapy. This specimen was PBMCs, taken from a glioma patient treated with radiotherapy, temozolomide or both. The receptor source for this set is a man aged 25 to 40 with glioma.

The gene calls are TRBV4-1 and TRBJ2-6; D is undetermined. V lost 0 bases, J lost 0 bases, and 9 bases lay in between. Per germline, CDR1 MGHRA and CDR2 YSYEKL. This CDR3 is built from 17 residues. The CDR3: CASSQDLSASGANVLTF. CDR3 DNA sequence: TGCGCCAGCAGCCAAGATTTATCGGCCTCTGGGGCCAACGTCCTGACTTTC.

The genes are TRBV19 and TRBJ1-3, with D hard to call. This CDR3 is 15 amino acids long. Trimming took off 3 bases at V and 0 bases at J, with 9 bases between the two ends. Germline CDR1 and CDR2: LNHDA and SQIVND (reference sequence). CDR3 loop: CASSINRGSGNTIYF. The CDR3 coding sequence is TGTGCCAGTAGTATCAACAGAGGCTCTGGAAACACCATATATTTT.

The chain recombines TRBV10-2 with TRBJ1-6, with D possibly being TRBD1 (5 bases). There are 14 residues in the CDR3. The germline CDR1 and CDR2 sequences are WSHSY and SAAADI. The V end lost 4 bases, the J end lost 6 bases, and 10 bases lay between the germline ends. In DNA, the CDR3 is TGCGCCAGCAGTGGGGACGGAACTAATTCACCCCTCCACTTT. Amino acid sequence: CASSGDGTNSPLHF.

In its sample, this clone was seen once. This rearrangement joins TRBV14 to TRBJ2-7, with D perhaps TRBD2 (6 bases). Trimming took 1 base from V and 4 from J, leaving 23 bases between them. In germline, CDR1 is SGHDN, CDR2 FVKESK. The CDR3 extends over 18 amino acids. CDR3 nucleotides: TGTGCCAGCAGCCAAGGGGAAGGGAGGACGGGAAAATTGTACGAGCAGTACTTC. Translating gives CASSQGEGRTGKLYEQYF.

The chain carries TRBV14 and TRBJ1-4, with no clear D. The V and J ends lost 0 bases and 8 bases respectively, with 10 bases between them. Per germline, CDR1 SGHDN and CDR2 FVKESK. The CDR3 totals 14 residues. In nucleotides, the CDR3 is TGTGCCAGCAGCCAAGAAGGAGCGGGAGAAAAACTGTTTTTT. Its protein is CASSQEGAGEKLFF.

The chain employs TRBV10-3 and TRBJ2-7, with 13 bases identical to TRBD2. The junction had 2 bases not matched to a gene; V was cut back by 9 bases and J by 3 bases. Germline V lookup: CDR1 ENHRY, CDR2 SYGVKD. This CDR3 has 13 residues. The CDR3 DNA reads as TGTGCCATTGGACTAGCGGGGGACTACGAGCAGTACTTC. Translating it yields CAIGLAGDYEQYF.

The V gene is TRBV27, the J gene TRBJ2-1; D is possibly TRBD1 or TRBD2 (6 bases each). CDR3 size: 14 residues. CDR1 and CDR2 from the germline V gene are MNHEY and SMNVEV (reference sequence). Between the trimmed V and J ends, which lost 5 bases and 8 bases, there was a span of 16 bases. The CDR3 DNA sequence: TGTGCCAGCAGTCTCTGGAGGGGGGCAGATGAGCAGTTCTTC. Its translation: CASSLWRGADEQFF.

This clone was detected once. The V and J genes are TRBV7-9 and TRBJ2-3; D is perhaps TRBD2 (6 bases). This CDR3 has 16 amino acids. V was clipped by 1 base and J by 2 bases, with 13 bases between them. CDR1 SEHNR and CDR2 FQNEAQ come from the germline V gene (reference sequence). The CDR3 DNA reads as TGTGCCAGCAGCTTAGGGGCGGCGGGGATCACAGATACGCAGTATTTT. Residues: CASSLGAAGITDTQYF.

This chain uses TRBV15 with TRBJ1-2, with TRBD1 as a possible D gene (6 bases). Germline CDR1 LNHNV, CDR2 YYDKDF (reference sequence). The ends were cut back, 0 bases at V and 5 bases at J, with 16 bases in the middle. The CDR3 totals 16 residues. The CDR3 DNA follows: TGTGCCACCAGCAGAGATCATGTGGGCAGGGGATATGGCTACACCTTC. Its translation: CATSRDHVGRGYGYTF.

This clone appeared a single time. The rearrangement uses TRBV27 and TRBJ1-2; TRBD1 might be the D (6 bases). Trimming removed 6 bases at V and 0 bases at J, with 26 bases between. The CDR3 consists of 19 residues. Germline CDR1 reads MNHEY; CDR2 reads SMNVEV (reference sequence). In nucleotides, the CDR3 is TGTGCCAGCAGATGGTCGGTAGGGCGGCAGGGGCATGCTAACTATGGCTACACCTTC. This translates into CASRWSVGRQGHANYGYTF.

This sequence joins TRBV27 and TRBJ2-7; possibly TRBD2 for D (6 bases). Germline assignment: CDR1 MNHEY and CDR2 SMNVEV (reference sequence). Trimming shortened V by 5 bases and J by 2 bases, and 16 bases separated the two germline ends. The CDR3 is 15 residues long. The CDR3 loop reads CASSPWDGRTYEQYF. In DNA, the CDR3 is TGTGCCAGCAGTCCATGGGACGGGAGAACCTACGAGCAGTACTTC.

The rearrangement joins TRBV5-1 to TRBJ1-1, with D tentatively TRBD1 (5 bases). The CDR3 covers 14 residues. CDR1 is SGHRS, CDR2 YFSETQ, per germline. V shed 0 bases and J shed 3 bases, with 9 bases lying between them. For the CDR3, the DNA is TGCGCCAGCAGCTTGGGACAGCTCCACACTGAAGCTTTCTTT. It yields the protein CASSLGQLHTEAFF.

V is TRBV7-9 and J is TRBJ1-1, with D tentatively TRBD1 (6 bases). Germline-derived CDR1 and CDR2 are SEHNR and FQNEAQ (reference sequence). This CDR3 is 16 amino acids long. Trimming took off 5 bases at V and 3 bases at J, with 19 bases between the two ends. The CDR3 here is CASSPKLSGHYTEAFF. CDR3 sequence (DNA): TGTGCCAGCAGCCCTAAGCTTTCGGGACATTACACTGAAGCTTTCTTT.

This clone has just a few counts. The chain combines TRBV18 with TRBJ1-1; 9 bases line up with TRBD1. The germline gives CDR1 KGHSH, CDR2 LQKENI. V was pared by 6 bases and J by 6 bases, with 11 bases of the junction left unmatched. This CDR3 comprises 15 residues. CDR3 residues: CASSLTGTGNPEAFF. The CDR3 DNA is TGTGCCAGCTCCCTTACCGGGACAGGGAATCCTGAAGCTTTCTTT.

The CDR3 DNA reads TGTGCCAGCATAGTCGGGACAGGCGGAAAACTGTTTTTT. The encoded protein is CASIVGTGGKLFF. V is TRBV6-6 and J is TRBJ1-4; TRBD1 agrees at 8 bases. Looked up from germline, CDR1 is MNHNY and CDR2 is SVGAGI (reference sequence). The CDR3 spans 13 residues. V shed 7 bases and J 10 bases; nucleotides not matched to a gene: 8.

J is TRBJ1-6 and V is TRBV19; D not resolved. Germline V gives CDR1 LNHDA, CDR2 SQIVND (reference sequence). Deletions cut 3 bases from V and 0 bases from J, with 3 bases between. The CDR3 has 14 amino acids. The chain's CDR3 is CASSIRSYNSPLHF. The CDR3 coding sequence is TGTGCCAGTAGTATCCGCTCCTATAATTCACCCCTCCACTTT.

The CDR3 spells CASSRQRASYNEQFF. CDR3 DNA: TGCGCCAGCAGTCGGCAGCGGGCCTCCTACAATGAGCAGTTCTTC. V usage is TRBV4-1 and J usage is TRBJ2-1, with D possibly being TRBD2 (6 bases). Germline V gene data show CDR1 as MGHRA and CDR2 as YSYEKL. The CDR3 is made up of 15 amino acids. Trimming removed 6 bases at V and 0 bases at J, with 12 bases between.

This clone has only one observation. The V and J genes are TRBV5-4 and TRBJ1-1; D is ambiguous. This CDR3 has 14 residues. Germline CDR1 and CDR2: SGHNT and YYREEE (reference sequence). Trimming took 3 bases from V and 5 from J, leaving 14 bases between them. CDR3 bases: TGTGCCAGCAGCTCTGTCTGGGGAGAGACTGAAGCTTTCTTT. Amino acids: CASSSVWGETEAFF.

V gene TRBV2 combines with J gene TRBJ2-5; D is unresolved. Trimming shortened V by 3 bases and J by 5 bases, and 7 bases separated the two germline ends. This CDR3 comprises 12 residues. Germline V gene sequence: CDR1 SNHLY, CDR2 FYNNEI. DNA of the CDR3: TGTGCCAGCAGTGATTATGATGAGACCCAGTACTTC. It codes for CASSDYDETQYF. The whole variable domain, filled in from reference TRBV2 and TRBJ2-5, reads EPEVTQTPSHQVTQMGQEVILRCVPISNHLYFYWYRQILGQKVEFLVSFYNNEISEKSEIFDDQFSVERPDGSNFTLKIRSTKLEDSAMYFCASSDYDETQYFGPGTRLLVL.

The rearrangement joins TRBV7-9 to TRBJ2-5, with 8 bases aligning to TRBD1. Germline V gene lookup returns CDR1 SEHNR and CDR2 FQNEAQ (reference sequence). The CDR3 extends over 16 amino acids. Trimming at V came to 5 bases and at J to 5 bases, leaving 13 bases not matched to a gene. CDR3 sequence reads: CASSPGSGGAMETQYF. CDR3 nucleotide sequence: TGTGCCAGCAGCCCCGGGTCAGGGGGCGCGATGGAGACCCAGTACTTC.

The chain recombines TRBV10-2 with TRBJ1-4; no firm D call. Trimming removed 3 bases at V and 8 bases at J, with 13 bases between. The CDR3 loop spans 14 amino acids. Germline V gene data show CDR1 as WSHSY and CDR2 as SAAADI. The CDR3 here is CASSDHGLKEKLFF. CDR3 bases: TGCGCCAGCAGTGACCACGGACTTAAAGAAAAACTGTTTTTT.

The gene calls are TRBV30 and TRBJ1-5; 11 nucleotides line up with TRBD1. V was pared by 5 bases and J by 7 bases, with 4 bases of the junction left unmatched. This CDR3 region has 13 residues. Germline CDR1 and CDR2: GTSNPN and SVGIG (reference sequence). CDR3 DNA: TGTGCCTGGGGACAGGGGGCGCGGCAGCCCCAGCATTTT. The encoded protein is CAWGQGARQPQHF.

The J gene is TRBJ2-5, the V gene TRBV27; D ambiguous. Germline CDR1 is MNHEY and CDR2 is SMNVEV (reference sequence). CDR3 length: 14 residues. The V gene lost 2 bases and the J gene lost 5 bases, with 12 bases spanning the gap. CDR3 loop: CASSLGLNGETQYF. The CDR3 nucleotides read TGTGCCAGCAGTTTAGGGCTCAATGGGGAGACCCAGTACTTC.

V and J are TRBV6-6 and TRBJ1-1; D unclear. Germline CDR1 reads MNHNY; CDR2 reads SVGAGI (reference sequence). The germline V and J ends were trimmed by 5 bases and 4 bases, with 11 bases remaining between them. The length of the CDR3 is 13 residues. The CDR3 sequence is CASSLGLGTEAFF. The CDR3, as DNA: TGTGCCAGCAGTCTGGGTCTTGGCACTGAAGCTTTCTTT.

This clone was detected only once. The CDR3 sequence: CASSQVGGLNEKLFF. CDR3 coding DNA: TGTGCCAGCAGCCAAGTGGGGGGGTTAAATGAAAAACTGTTTTTT. This chain joins TRBV14 and TRBJ1-4; a weak D match, TRBD1 (5 bases). The V and J ends lost 1 base and 5 bases respectively, with 11 bases between them. The germline V gene has CDR1 SGHDN and CDR2 FVKESK. The CDR3 is made up of 15 amino acids.

The genes are TRBV10-3 and TRBJ2-1; D ambiguous. CDR3 length equals 15 residues. Germline CDR1 reads ENHRY; CDR2 reads SYGVKD. With 2 bases removed from V and 1 base from J, the gap between germline ends came to 9 bases. The CDR3 DNA is TGTGCCATCAGTGAGAGAACACGTTCCTACAATGAGCAGTTCTTC. It codes for CAISERTRSYNEQFF.

Here the CDR3 DNA reads TGTGCCAGCAGCCCGTCCCGGGGGAGGCTAATCTATGGCTACACCTTC. Translation gives CASSPSRGRLIYGYTF. The rearrangement uses TRBV9 and TRBJ1-2; D is possibly TRBD1 (5 bases). V was shortened by 4 bases and J by 4 bases, with 20 bases between the two germline ends. The length of the CDR3 is 16 residues. The germline V gene has CDR1 SGDLS and CDR2 YYNGEE.

About this clone: A read error may account for a junction end that differs from germline. V is TRBV6-1 and J is TRBJ1-6, with unresolved D. Per germline, CDR1 MNHNS and CDR2 SASEGT. The CDR3 runs 13 residues. CDR3 sequence (DNA): TGTGCCAGCGGTGAGGGTTATAATTCACCCCTCCACTTT. Its protein is CASGEGYNSPLHF.

This chain connects TRBV4-1 to TRBJ2-3; weak D call: TRBD1 (6 bases). The V gene lost 0 bases and the J gene lost 0 bases, with 10 bases spanning the gap. The germline V gene has CDR1 MGHRA and CDR2 YSYEKL. CDR3 length: 16 residues. CDR3: CASSQDTGPSTDTQYF. DNA of the CDR3: TGCGCCAGCAGCCAAGATACAGGGCCTAGCACAGATACGCAGTATTTT.

V is TRBV19 and J is TRBJ2-2; D may be TRBD1 (6 bases). This CDR3 has 16 amino acids. Germline V lookup: CDR1 LNHDA, CDR2 SQIVND (reference sequence). With 3 bases removed from V and 2 bases from J, the gap between germline ends came to 13 bases. The CDR3 DNA reads TGTGCCAGTAGTATGGGGCGGACAGTCAACACCGGGGAGCTGTTTTTT. It codes for CASSMGRTVNTGELFF.

The V gene is TRBV5-1, the J gene TRBJ2-7; tentatively, D is TRBD1 or TRBD2 (5 bases each). V lost 0 bases, J lost 2 bases, and 9 bases lay in between. This CDR3 has 14 residues. Looked up from germline, CDR1 is SGHRS and CDR2 is YFSETQ. The CDR3 region has the DNA TGCGCCAGCAGCTTGGCTGGGGGTGCCTACGAGCAGTACTTC. Protein sequence: CASSLAGGAYEQYF. Looking up the rest from reference TRBV5-1 and TRBJ2-7 gives the full variable domain: KAGVTQTPRYLIKTRGQQVTLSCSPISGHRSVSWYQQTPGQGLQFLFEYFSETQRNKGNFPGRFSGRQFSNSRSEMNVSTLELGDSALYLCASSLAGGAYEQYFGPGTRLTVT.